This TCR beta chain is from a study of OX40 agonist ivuxolimab in advanced cancers. The overall study: The dose of intravenous ivuxolimab that patients received every 2 weeks ranged from 0.01 to 10 mg/kg. Overall study results and limits: Expanded clones were, on average, more numerous among CD8+ T cells than CD4+.

In germline, CDR1 is SGHDT, CDR2 YYEEEE. The CDR3 spans 16 residues. J lost 4 bases, V lost 2 bases, and 8 bases had no gene match. TCRdb keeps only in-frame clones here, not all; method: immunoSEQ multiplex PCR. The data contain 65,000 to 75,000 clones, approximately 90% of them seen just once; the ten biggest clones take up roughly 0.45%. Concerning this clone itself: Antigen specificity is unknown.

The source is an adult with an advanced solid tumor such as melanoma, head and neck, liver or kidney cancer. V is TRBV5-6 and J is TRBJ1-2; 10 bases map to TRBD1. The input for sequencing was CD4+ or CD8+ T cells sorted from blood, taken in a trial of the OX40 agonist ivuxolimab. Here the CDR3 reads CASSLSGTGVFYGYTF. CDR3 sequence (DNA): TGTGCCAGCAGCTTATCCGGGACAGGGGTTTTCTATGGCTACACCTTC.